This T cell receptor (beta chain) was recorded in a study of HIV-infected patients and healthy controls. Looked up from germline, CDR1 is MDHEN and CDR2 is SYDVKM. Trimming took 7 bases from V and 0 from J; bases not matched to a gene: 5. This CDR3 has 14 amino acids. The table lists this clonotype with many counts. Reverse transcription used 450 to 500 ng RNA and constant-region primers for alpha and beta. Using multiplexing indices, alpha and beta chain libraries were generated apart by chain-specific third strand synthesis. Via MiXCR, TCRdb re-called the 5' RACE reads, giving one row per CDR3 protein. The sample lists around 26,000 distinct CDR3 sequences; roughly 7.9% were seen once. No cell fractionation was done, so the repertoire covers all unsorted peripheral blood T cells.

The sequenced material came from blood. V and J are TRBV28 and TRBJ1-1; TRBD1 aligns across 7 bases. This clonotype was obtained from an adult in good health. CDR3 nucleotide sequence: TGTGCCAGCATCCGAGGGGGCCTGAACACTGAAGCTTTCTTT. It specifies CASIRGGLNTEAFF. The full variable domain, in which reference TRBV28 and TRBJ1-1 provide the parts outside the CDR3, is DVKVTQSSRYLVKRTGEKVFLECVQDMDHENMFWYRQDPGLGLRLIYFSYDVKMKEKGDIPEGYSVSREKKERFSLILESASTNQTSMYLCASIRGGLNTEAFFGQGTRLTVV.